A selection of T cell receptor beta chains follows, all from one sample in a study of CD8 T cells in ankylosing spondylitis. TCRdb independently ran MiXCR on the 5' RACE reads; one entry per CDR3 protein. This table has under 300,000 distinct CDR3 sequences, around 10% appearing once. Source material: blood, either unsorted or a sorted T cell fraction (not recorded which). Receptors originate from a male donor with ankylosing spondylitis or in good health (not recorded which). CDR3s include the opening cysteine and the closing phenylalanine or tryptophan. A D gene is named only where the DNA matches it firmly. Clone sizes are given selectively: once, few, many, or a class where the clone is expanded.

j_call: TRBJ2-5
d_call: TRBD1
v_call: TRBV7-9
clone_size: .
cdr3_nt: TGTGCCAGCAGCTTAGGGACAGGGCGGCAAGAGACCCAGTACTTC
cdr3_aa: CASSLGTGRQETQYF

j_call: TRBJ1-4
d_call: .
v_call: TRBV5-1
clone_size: many
cdr3_nt: TGCGCCAGCAGCCCTACGGCAACTAATGAAAAACTGTTTTTT
cdr3_aa: CASSPTATNEKLFF

j_call: TRBJ2-3
d_call: TRBD1
v_call: TRBV13
clone_size: many
cdr3_nt: TGTGCCAGCAGCATGAGGGGGACAGGGGGAGGTACGCAGTATTTT
cdr3_aa: CASSMRGTGGGTQYF

j_call: TRBJ2-1
d_call: .
v_call: TRBV29-1
clone_size: few
cdr3_nt: TGCAGCGTTGGTTCCAGGGGACGCGGAAATGAGCAGTTCTTC
cdr3_aa: CSVGSRGRGNEQFF

j_call: TRBJ2-7
d_call: .
v_call: TRBV20-1
clone_size: many
cdr3_nt: TGCAGTGCTAGCCAGGGCCCCTACGAGCAGTACTTC
cdr3_aa: CSASQGPYEQYF

j_call: TRBJ1-1
d_call: .
v_call: TRBV5-1
clone_size: few
cdr3_nt: TGCGCCAGCAGCTTGAGGACAGCACCGAATCTTAGAACACTGGCCCCATCTGAAGCTTTCTTT
cdr3_aa: CASSLRTAPNLRTLAPSEAFF

j_call: TRBJ2-3
d_call: .
v_call: TRBV2
clone_size: .
cdr3_nt: TGTGCCAGCCAGGGCAGCACAGATACGCAGTATTTT
cdr3_aa: CASQGSTDTQYF

j_call: TRBJ1-3
d_call: .
v_call: TRBV24-1
clone_size: many
cdr3_nt: TGTGCCACCAGTGATTCGGACAGAGCGGGAAACACCATATATTTT
cdr3_aa: CATSDSDRAGNTIYF

j_call: TRBJ1-3
d_call: .
v_call: TRBV5-1
clone_size: many
cdr3_nt: TGCGCCAGCAGCGAGGGGACCTCTGGAAACACCATATATTTT
cdr3_aa: CASSEGTSGNTIYF

j_call: TRBJ1-4
d_call: TRBD1
v_call: TRBV5-1
clone_size: many
cdr3_nt: TGCGCCAGCAGCCCCGGGGGGGGACAGGGAGAAAAACTGTTTTTT
cdr3_aa: CASSPGGGQGEKLFF

j_call: TRBJ1-4
d_call: .
v_call: TRBV5-1
clone_size: .
cdr3_nt: TGCGCCAGCAGCTTGTTGGACTTTAATGAAAAACTGTTTTTT
cdr3_aa: CASSLLDFNEKLFF

j_call: TRBJ1-1
d_call: .
v_call: TRBV12-3/TRBV12-4
clone_size: many
cdr3_nt: TGTGCCAGCAGTTTATACCCCGATAACACTGAAGCTTTCTTT
cdr3_aa: CASSLYPDNTEAFF

j_call: TRBJ1-2
d_call: TRBD1
v_call: TRBV7-2
clone_size: .
cdr3_nt: TGTGCCAGCAGTCCGACAGGGTTCGGAGGCTACACCTTC
cdr3_aa: CASSPTGFGGYTF

j_call: TRBJ1-2
d_call: TRBD1
v_call: TRBV10-2
clone_size: .
cdr3_nt: TGCGCCAGTAGAGACAGGGGGAATATCAACTATGGCTACACCTTC
cdr3_aa: CASRDRGNINYGYTF

j_call: TRBJ2-3
d_call: TRBD2
v_call: TRBV12-3/TRBV12-4
clone_size: many
cdr3_nt: TGTGCCAGCAGTCCCGGACTAGCGGGAGCCCGGCAGTATTTT
cdr3_aa: CASSPGLAGARQYF

j_call: TRBJ2-5
d_call: TRBD2
v_call: TRBV6-5
clone_size: many
cdr3_nt: TGTGCCAGCAGTTACTCACTAGCGGGACTTGAGACCCAGTACTTC
cdr3_aa: CASSYSLAGLETQYF

j_call: TRBJ2-1
d_call: TRBD2
v_call: TRBV6-2/TRBV6-3
clone_size: .
cdr3_nt: TGTGCCAGCAGTTACAGACTAGCGGGAATAAATGAGCAGTTCTTC
cdr3_aa: CASSYRLAGINEQFF

j_call: TRBJ1-6
d_call: .
v_call: TRBV27
clone_size: many
cdr3_nt: TGTGCCAGCAGTTTATCGCGGGGTTCCTATAATTCACCCCTCCACTTT
cdr3_aa: CASSLSRGSYNSPLHF

j_call: TRBJ2-7
d_call: .
v_call: TRBV20-1
clone_size: .
cdr3_nt: TGCAGTGCTAGATTGAGTAGCTCCTACGAGCAGTACTTC
cdr3_aa: CSARLSSSYEQYF

j_call: TRBJ2-7
d_call: .
v_call: TRBV12-2
clone_size: few
cdr3_nt: TGTGCAAGTCGCTTAGCCGTCCGGAATCTATACGAGCAGTACTTC
cdr3_aa: CASRLAVRNLYEQYF

j_call: TRBJ2-1
d_call: TRBD2
v_call: TRBV5-1
clone_size: many
cdr3_nt: TGCGCCAGCATGACTAGCGGCTCCTACAATGAGCAGTTCTTC
cdr3_aa: CASMTSGSYNEQFF

j_call: TRBJ2-5
d_call: TRBD2
v_call: TRBV7-2
clone_size: few
cdr3_nt: TGTGCCAGCAGCCGATTAGCGGGGGGGGCAGGAGAGACCCAGTACTTC
cdr3_aa: CASSRLAGGAGETQYF

j_call: TRBJ1-3
d_call: .
v_call: TRBV4-1
clone_size: many
cdr3_nt: TGCGCCAGCAGCCAAGGCAGGGTCTTCTCTGGAAACACCATATATTTT
cdr3_aa: CASSQGRVFSGNTIYF

j_call: TRBJ2-1
d_call: .
v_call: TRBV7-3
clone_size: .
cdr3_nt: TGTGCCAGCAGCTTAAGCGGCGGTCGAGACAATGAGCAGTTCTTC
cdr3_aa: CASSLSGGRDNEQFF

j_call: TRBJ1-1
d_call: .
v_call: TRBV29-1
clone_size: many
cdr3_nt: TGCAGCGTTGTGCGGGGGAACACTGAAGCTTTCTTT
cdr3_aa: CSVVRGNTEAFF

j_call: TRBJ2-5
d_call: TRBD2
v_call: TRBV29-1
clone_size: many
cdr3_nt: TGCAGCACCGGCGGGGCGGGGGGGTACCAAGAGACCCAGTACTTC
cdr3_aa: CSTGGAGGYQETQYF

j_call: TRBJ2-1
d_call: TRBD2
v_call: TRBV10-3
clone_size: many
cdr3_nt: TGTGCCATCAGTGAGTGGGGAAGGTCTAGCGGGGCATATGAGCAGTTCTTC
cdr3_aa: CAISEWGRSSGAYEQFF

j_call: TRBJ1-1
d_call: TRBD1
v_call: TRBV12-5
clone_size: many
cdr3_nt: TGTGCTAGTGGTTGGACAGGGAACATGAACACTGAAGCTTTCTTT
cdr3_aa: CASGWTGNMNTEAFF

j_call: TRBJ2-2
d_call: .
v_call: TRBV5-5
clone_size: many
cdr3_nt: TGTGCCAGCAGCCCCCCCGGGGGAGGGGGCACCGGGGAGCTGTTTTTT
cdr3_aa: CASSPPGGGGTGELFF

j_call: TRBJ2-1
d_call: .
v_call: TRBV7-6
clone_size: few
cdr3_nt: TGTGCCAGCAGCTTAGCGACGGGGGCGGACGGGGAGCAGTTCTTC
cdr3_aa: CASSLATGADGEQFF